A few counts support the clone carrying this T cell receptor beta chain. Its specificity is unknown. These data are taken from a study of Graves' ophthalmopathy and Graves' hyperthyroidism. Study at large: Specimen type is peripheral blood, obtained at initial diagnosis before any treatment.

Patients with other autoimmune diseases, uncontrolled infections, pregnancy or lactation were excluded. Overall study findings and caveats: Progression of ophthalmopathy was predicted by the model with approximately 71% sensitivity and just under 75% specificity.

Amplified TCR beta CDR3 regions were obtained using RNA transcripts as template. The authors performed first-round RT-PCR with HTBI primers and then a second-round multiplex PCR. TCRdb re-called the multiplex PCR reads with MiXCR, one entry per CDR3 protein. The repertoire has 200,000 to 250,000 distinct CDR3 sequences, approximately 21% of them found once; the top ten carry roughly 42%. The J segment lost 0 bases and the V segment lost 6 bases, leaving 7 bases of the junction unmatched. Looked up from germline, CDR1 is MNHEY and CDR2 is SVGEGT. The CDR3 contains 15 residues. The TCR was taken from a woman aged 45-59 years with Graves' ophthalmopathy. This chain connects TRBV6-2 or TRBV6-3 to TRBJ2-7; the match to TRBD2 covers 8 bases. Sequenced material: peripheral blood. In DNA, the CDR3 is TGTGCCAGCAGCCGTCTAGCGGGCATCTCCTACGAGCAGTACTTC. Amino acids: CASSRLAGISYEQYF.